The present TCR beta chain was sequenced within a study of shared clonotypes between healthy human individuals. Germline V gene lookup returns CDR1 SQVTM and CDR2 ANQGSEA. CDR3 size: 13 residues. Data came from immunoSEQ multiplex PCR; TCRdb stores just in-frame clones and leaves some out. In the table there are approximately 640,000 clones, approximately 75% of which are singletons. Sequencing was performed on memory CD4+ T cells sorted from blood. This sample's subset: CD45RA-negative fraction. V usage is TRBV29-1 and J usage is TRBJ1-3; no clear D. This TCR derives from a woman aged 30 to 39 in good health. The CDR3 sequence is CSAVGNSGNTIYF. The CDR3 bases are TGCAGTGCCGTCGGGAACTCTGGAAACACCATATATTTT.